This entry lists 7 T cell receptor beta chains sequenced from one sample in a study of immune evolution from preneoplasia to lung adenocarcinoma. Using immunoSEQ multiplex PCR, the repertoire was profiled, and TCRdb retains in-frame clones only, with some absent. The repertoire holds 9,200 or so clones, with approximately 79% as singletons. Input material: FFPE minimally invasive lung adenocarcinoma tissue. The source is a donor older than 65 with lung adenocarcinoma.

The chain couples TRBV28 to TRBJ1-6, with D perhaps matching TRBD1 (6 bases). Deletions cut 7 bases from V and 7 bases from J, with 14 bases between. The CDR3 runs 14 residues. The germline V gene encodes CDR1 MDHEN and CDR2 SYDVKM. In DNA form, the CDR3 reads TGTGCCAGCAACAGGGACACTGAGAATTCACCCCTCCACTTT. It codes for CASNRDTENSPLHF.

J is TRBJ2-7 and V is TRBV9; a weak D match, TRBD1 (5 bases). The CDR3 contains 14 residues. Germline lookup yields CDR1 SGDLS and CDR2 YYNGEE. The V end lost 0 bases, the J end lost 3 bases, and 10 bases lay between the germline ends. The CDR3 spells CASSVEAQGYEQYF. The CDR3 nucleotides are TGTGCCAGCAGCGTAGAAGCTCAGGGCTACGAGCAGTACTTC.

The CDR3: CASSEQTLQETQYF. The CDR3 DNA reads as TGCGCCAGCAGTGAGCAAACTCTCCAAGAGACCCAGTACTTC. The chain joins TRBV10-2 to TRBJ2-5; D is undetermined. The CDR3 is 14 residues long. Trimming removed 2 bases at V and 1 base at J, with 8 bases between. Germline V gene lookup returns CDR1 WSHSY and CDR2 SAAADI.

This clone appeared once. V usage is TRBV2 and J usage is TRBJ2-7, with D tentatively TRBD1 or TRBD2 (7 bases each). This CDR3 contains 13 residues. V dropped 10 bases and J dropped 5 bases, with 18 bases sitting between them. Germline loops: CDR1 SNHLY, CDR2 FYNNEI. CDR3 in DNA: TGTGCCACCAGGGGGGAGGGAAGCCACGAGCAGTACTTC. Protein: CATRGEGSHEQYF. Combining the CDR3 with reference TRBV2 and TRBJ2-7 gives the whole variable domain EPEVTQTPSHQVTQMGQEVILRCVPISNHLYFYWYRQILGQKVEFLVSFYNNEISEKSEIFDDQFSVERPDGSNFTLKIRSTKLEDSAMYFCATRGEGSHEQYFGPGTRLTVT.

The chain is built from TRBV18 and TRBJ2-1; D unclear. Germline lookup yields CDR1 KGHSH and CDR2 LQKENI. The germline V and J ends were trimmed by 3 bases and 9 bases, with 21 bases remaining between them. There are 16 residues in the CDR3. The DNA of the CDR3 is TGTGCCAGCTCACCGGGCGTTTCGGCTATTTTCCCTGAGCAGTTCTTC. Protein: CASSPGVSAIFPEQFF.

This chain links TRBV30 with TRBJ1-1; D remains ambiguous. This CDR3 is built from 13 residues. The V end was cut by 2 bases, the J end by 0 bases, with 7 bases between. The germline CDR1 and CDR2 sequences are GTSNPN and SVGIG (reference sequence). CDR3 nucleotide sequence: TGTGCCTGGAGTTCTGGCCTGAACACTGAAGCTTTCTTT. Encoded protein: CAWSSGLNTEAFF.

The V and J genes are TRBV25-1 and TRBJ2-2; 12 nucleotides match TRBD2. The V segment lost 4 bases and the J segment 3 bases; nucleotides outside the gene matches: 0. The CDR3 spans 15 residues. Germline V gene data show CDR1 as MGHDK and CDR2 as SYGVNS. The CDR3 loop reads CASSGLAGDTGELFF. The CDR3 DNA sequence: TGTGCCAGCAGTGGACTAGCGGGAGACACCGGGGAGCTGTTTTTT.